One sample yielded the 3 T cell receptor beta chains listed below, sequenced in a study of STAT5B mutations in CD4+ large granular lymphocyte leukemia. The protocol was immunoSEQ multiplex PCR, while the TCRdb copy is restricted to in-frame clones and leaves out a portion. The sample has nearly 35,000 clones, more than 65% seen once; the top ten hold roughly 2%. The material sequenced was CD4+ T cells from blood buffy coats. The origin of the receptors is a human donor in good health.

The chain employs TRBV15 and TRBJ2-1; the match to TRBD2 covers 12 bases. V gave up 0 bases and J gave up 6 bases; unmatched junction bases: 9. Germline-derived CDR1 and CDR2 are LNHNV and YYDKDF (reference sequence). The CDR3 spans 18 residues. As DNA, the CDR3 is TGTGCCACCAGCAGAGATACCCGGGCTAGCGGGAGGGGCAATGAGCAGTTCTTC. Its protein is CATSRDTRASGRGNEQFF.

The V gene is TRBV7-9, the J gene TRBJ2-7; 9 nucleotides agree with TRBD2. With V trimmed by 3 bases and J by 2 bases, 8 bases remained unmatched. This CDR3 has 16 residues. Germline V CDR1 and CDR2: SEHNR, FQNEAQ (reference sequence). The CDR3 DNA follows: TGTGCCAGCAGCTTGGGGAGCGGGGGGCCCCCCTACGAGCAGTACTTC. Translated: CASSLGSGGPPYEQYF.

The genes are TRBV5-6 and TRBJ1-2, with D perhaps TRBD1 (6 bases). V dropped 4 bases and J dropped 4 bases, with 17 bases sitting between them. The CDR3 loop spans 15 amino acids. In germline, CDR1 is SGHDT, CDR2 YYEEEE. The CDR3 DNA sequence: TGTGCCAGCAGCGGCCCCCTGGGGGGGGCCTATGGCTACACCTTC. Its protein is CASSGPLGGAYGYTF.